This T cell receptor beta chain was documented in a study of CD8 T cells in ankylosing spondylitis. TCRdb independently ran MiXCR on the 5' RACE reads; one entry per CDR3 protein. Of tens of thousands of distinct CDR3 sequences detected, about 15% appear once; the ten largest clones hold 45%. Trimming took 2 bases from V and 8 from J; bases not matched to a gene: 5. The CDR3 sequence is 15 residues long. Germline CDR1 LNHDA, CDR2 SQIVND (reference sequence). General observations from the study: Clones linked to disease, bearing a CD8+ phenotype, were relatively rare in peripheral blood. Ankylosing spondylitis blood appeared to carry a characteristic TCR beta motif of roughly eight highly homologous variants. According to the report, clones linked to the disease were significantly enriched in matched synovial fluid samples taken from ankylosing spondylitis patients.

As regards this clonotype: Antigen specificity is unknown.

Specimen: blood. This chain joins TRBV19 and TRBJ1-6; 8 positions match TRBD1. The TCR sequence derives from a male donor with ankylosing spondylitis or in good health (not recorded which). CDR3 DNA: TGTGCCAGTAGTATATCAGGGGGCGCTGATTCACCCCTCCACTTT. As protein: CASSISGGADSPLHF.